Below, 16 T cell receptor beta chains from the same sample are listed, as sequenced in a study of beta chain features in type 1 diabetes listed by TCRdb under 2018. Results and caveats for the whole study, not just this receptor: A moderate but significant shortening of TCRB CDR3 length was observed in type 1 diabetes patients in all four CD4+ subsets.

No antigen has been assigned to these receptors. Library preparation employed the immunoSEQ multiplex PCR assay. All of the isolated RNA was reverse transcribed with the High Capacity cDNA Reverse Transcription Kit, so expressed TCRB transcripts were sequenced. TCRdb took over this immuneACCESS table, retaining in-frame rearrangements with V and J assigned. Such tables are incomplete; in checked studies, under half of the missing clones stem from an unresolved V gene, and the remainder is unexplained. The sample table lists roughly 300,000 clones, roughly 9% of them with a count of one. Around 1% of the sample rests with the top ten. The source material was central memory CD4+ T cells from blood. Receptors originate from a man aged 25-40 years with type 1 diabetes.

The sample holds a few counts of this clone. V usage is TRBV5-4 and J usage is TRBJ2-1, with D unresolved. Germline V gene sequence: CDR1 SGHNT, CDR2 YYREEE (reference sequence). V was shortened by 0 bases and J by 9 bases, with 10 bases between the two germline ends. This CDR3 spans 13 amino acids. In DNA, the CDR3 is TGTGCCAGCAGCTTGGACGCCGTGGTTGAGCAGTTCTTC. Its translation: CASSLDAVVEQFF. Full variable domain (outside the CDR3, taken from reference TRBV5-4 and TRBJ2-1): ETGVTQSPTHLIKTRGQQVTLRCSSQSGHNTVSWYQQALGQGPQFIFQYYREEENGRGNFPPRFSGLQFPNYSSELNVNALELDDSALYLCASSLDAVVEQFFGPGTRLTVL.

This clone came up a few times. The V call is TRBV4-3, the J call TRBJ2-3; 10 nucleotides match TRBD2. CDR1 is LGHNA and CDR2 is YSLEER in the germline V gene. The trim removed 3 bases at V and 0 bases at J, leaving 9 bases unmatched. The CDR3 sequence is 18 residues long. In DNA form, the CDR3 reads TGCGCCAGCAGCCAGAGGGTCAGCGGGGGGGGTAGCACAGATACGCAGTATTTT. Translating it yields CASSQRVSGGGSTDTQYF.

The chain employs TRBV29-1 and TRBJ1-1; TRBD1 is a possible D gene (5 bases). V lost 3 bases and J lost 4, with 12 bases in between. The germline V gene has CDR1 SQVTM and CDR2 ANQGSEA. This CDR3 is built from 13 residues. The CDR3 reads CSVDERGTTEAFF. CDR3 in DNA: TGCAGCGTTGATGAGCGGGGGACCACTGAAGCTTTCTTT.

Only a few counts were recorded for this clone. CDR3 in DNA: TGTGCCAGCGGCTTTCCCAACCAGCCAGAGACCCAGTACTTC. This gives the protein CASGFPNQPETQYF. The chain links TRBV10-3 to TRBJ2-5; no clear D. Germline V CDR1 and CDR2: ENHRY, SYGVKD. This CDR3 region has 14 residues. Trimming cost V 10 bases and J 4 bases, with 19 bases left between them.

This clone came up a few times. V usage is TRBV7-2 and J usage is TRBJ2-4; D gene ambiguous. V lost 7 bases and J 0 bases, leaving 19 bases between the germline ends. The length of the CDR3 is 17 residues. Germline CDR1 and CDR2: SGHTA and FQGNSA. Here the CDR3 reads CASTPITRLLAKNIQYF. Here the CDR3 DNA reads TGTGCCAGCACCCCTATCACGAGGCTACTAGCCAAAAACATTCAGTACTTC.

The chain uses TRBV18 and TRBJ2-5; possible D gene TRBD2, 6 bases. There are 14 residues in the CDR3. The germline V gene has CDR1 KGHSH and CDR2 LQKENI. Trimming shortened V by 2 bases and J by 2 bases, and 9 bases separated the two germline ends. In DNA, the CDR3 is TGTGCCAGCTCACCATTGGAGGGACAAGAGACCCAGTACTTC. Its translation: CASSPLEGQETQYF.

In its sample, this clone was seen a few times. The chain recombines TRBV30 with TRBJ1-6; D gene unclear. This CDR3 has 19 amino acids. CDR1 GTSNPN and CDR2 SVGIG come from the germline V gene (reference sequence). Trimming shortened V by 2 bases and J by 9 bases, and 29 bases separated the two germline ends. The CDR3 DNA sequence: TGTGCCTGGAGTTTGGGAGGATTTGGAGGGAGCGACGTCACTTCACCCCTCCACTTT. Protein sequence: CAWSLGGFGGSDVTSPLHF.

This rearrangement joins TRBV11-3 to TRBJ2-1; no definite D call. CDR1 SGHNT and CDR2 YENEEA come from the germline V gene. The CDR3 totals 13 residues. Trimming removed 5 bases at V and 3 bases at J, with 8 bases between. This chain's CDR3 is CASSGLRYNEQFF. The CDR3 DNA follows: TGTGCCAGCAGCGGGTTACGCTACAATGAGCAGTTCTTC. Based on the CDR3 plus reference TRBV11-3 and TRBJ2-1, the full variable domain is EAGVVQSPRYKIIEKKQPVAFWCNPISGHNTLYWYLQNLGQGPELLIRYENEEAVDDSQLPKDRFSAERLKGVDSTLKIQPAELGDSAVYLCASSGLRYNEQFFGPGTRLTVL.

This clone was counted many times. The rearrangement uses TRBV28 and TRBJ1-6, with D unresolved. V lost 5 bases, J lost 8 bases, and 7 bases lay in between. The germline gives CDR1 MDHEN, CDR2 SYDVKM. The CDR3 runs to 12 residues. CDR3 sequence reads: CASSRTYSPLHF. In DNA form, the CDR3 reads TGTGCCAGCAGTCGAACCTATTCACCCCTCCACTTT. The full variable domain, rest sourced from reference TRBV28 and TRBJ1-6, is DVKVTQSSRYLVKRTGEKVFLECVQDMDHENMFWYRQDPGLGLRLIYFSYDVKMKEKGDIPEGYSVSREKKERFSLILESASTNQTSMYLCASSRTYSPLHFGNGTRLTVT.

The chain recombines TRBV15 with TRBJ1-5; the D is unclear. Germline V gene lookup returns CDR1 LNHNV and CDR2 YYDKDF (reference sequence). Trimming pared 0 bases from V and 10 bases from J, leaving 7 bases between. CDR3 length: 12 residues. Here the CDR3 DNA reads TGTGCCACCAGCAGAGATCTCATCCCCCAGCATTTT. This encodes CATSRDLIPQHF. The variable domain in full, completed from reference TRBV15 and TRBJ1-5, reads DAMVIQNPRYQVTQFGKPVTLSCSQTLNHNVMYWYQQKSSQAPKLLFHYYDKDFNNEADTPDNFQSRRPNTSFCFLDIRSPGLGDTAMYLCATSRDLIPQHFGDGTRLSIL.

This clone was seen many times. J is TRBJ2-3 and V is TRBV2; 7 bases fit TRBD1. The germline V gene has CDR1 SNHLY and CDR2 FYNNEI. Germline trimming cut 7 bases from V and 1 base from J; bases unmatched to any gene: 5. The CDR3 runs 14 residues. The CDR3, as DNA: TGTGCCAGCACCATCGGACAGGGCACAGATACGCAGTATTTT. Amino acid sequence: CASTIGQGTDTQYF.

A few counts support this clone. CDR3 DNA sequence: TGTGCCAGTAAAGCAGCCCTCTATGGCGGCTACACCTTC. Protein sequence: CASKAALYGGYTF. The chain joins TRBV19 to TRBJ1-2; D is ambiguous. Germline CDR1 and CDR2: LNHDA and SQIVND (reference sequence). The CDR3 loop spans 13 amino acids. Between the trimmed V and J ends, which lost 7 bases and 8 bases, there was a span of 17 bases.

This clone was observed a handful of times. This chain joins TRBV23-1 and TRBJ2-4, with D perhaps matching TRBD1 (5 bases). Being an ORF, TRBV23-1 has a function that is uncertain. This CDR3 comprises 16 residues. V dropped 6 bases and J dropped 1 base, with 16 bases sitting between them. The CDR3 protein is CASSQESNRAKNIQYF. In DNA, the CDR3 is TGCGCCAGCAGCCAAGAGTCCAACAGGGCCAAAAACATTCAGTACTTC.

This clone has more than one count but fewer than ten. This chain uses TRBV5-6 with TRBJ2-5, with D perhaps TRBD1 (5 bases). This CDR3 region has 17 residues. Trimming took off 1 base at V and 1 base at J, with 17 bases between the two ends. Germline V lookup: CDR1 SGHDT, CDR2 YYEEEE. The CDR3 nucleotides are TGTGCCAGCAGCTTGTGGGCAGGGCTTGGGCTCCAAGAGACCCAGTACTTC. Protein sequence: CASSLWAGLGLQETQYF.

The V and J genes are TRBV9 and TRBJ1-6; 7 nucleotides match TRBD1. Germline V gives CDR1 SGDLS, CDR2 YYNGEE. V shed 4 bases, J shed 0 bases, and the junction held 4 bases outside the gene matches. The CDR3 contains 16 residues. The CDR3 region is CASSRGQSSYNSPLHF. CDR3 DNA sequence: TGTGCCAGCAGCCGGGGACAGAGCTCCTATAATTCACCCCTCCACTTT.

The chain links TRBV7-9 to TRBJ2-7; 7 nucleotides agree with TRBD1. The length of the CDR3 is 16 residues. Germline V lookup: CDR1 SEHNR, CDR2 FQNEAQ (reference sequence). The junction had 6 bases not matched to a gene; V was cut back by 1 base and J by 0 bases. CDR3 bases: TGTGCCAGCAGCTTAGTGGCGGACAGGAGCTCCTACGAGCAGTACTTC. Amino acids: CASSLVADRSSYEQYF.